Below, 15 T cell receptor beta chains from the same sample are listed, as sequenced in a study of graft-versus-host responses after intestinal transplantation. Investigators treated the graft tissue so that it released intraepithelial and lamina propria lymphocytes. Clones were sequenced by immunoSEQ multiplex PCR, and TCRdb holds only the in-frame ones, with some missing. This table has 40,000 or so clones, roughly nine tenths appearing once. This specimen was ileum tissue, taken 200 to 210 days after intestinal transplant. These receptors all stem from a human patient who received an intestinal transplant, so some T cells may come from the graft donor.

There are a few counts of this clone. The genes are TRBV4-1 and TRBJ2-7; no definite D call. Trimming removed 4 bases at V and 0 bases at J, with 13 bases between. CDR3 length equals 15 residues. Germline values: CDR1 MGHRA, CDR2 YSYEKL. CDR3 loop: CASSPAEVTSYEQYF. CDR3 bases: TGCGCCAGCAGCCCCGCGGAAGTTACCTCCTACGAGCAGTACTTC.

This chain joins TRBV5-1 and TRBJ1-1; 9 nucleotides match TRBD1. Germline V gene lookup returns CDR1 SGHRS and CDR2 YFSETQ. Trimming took 2 bases from V and 1 from J; bases not matched to a gene: 6. This CDR3 is 16 amino acids long. The CDR3 reads CASSFRQGEANTEAFF. DNA of the CDR3: TGCGCCAGCAGCTTCAGACAGGGGGAGGCGAACACTGAAGCTTTCTTT.

The chain couples TRBV15 to TRBJ2-7; D gene uncertain. Germline assignment: CDR1 LNHNV and CDR2 YYDKDF (reference sequence). The V gene lost 4 bases and the J gene lost 3 bases, with 19 bases spanning the gap. The CDR3 consists of 16 residues. The CDR3 is CATSIRRLAKSYEQYF. In nucleotides, the CDR3 is TGTGCCACCAGCATAAGAAGGTTGGCAAAGAGCTACGAGCAGTACTTC.

V usage is TRBV28 and J usage is TRBJ1-2, with 11 bases aligning to TRBD1. The CDR3 covers 15 residues. Germline trimming cut 6 bases from V and 6 bases from J; bases unmatched to any gene: 9. Germline lookup yields CDR1 MDHEN and CDR2 SYDVKM. The DNA of the CDR3 is TGTGCCAGCAGGATCCCTCGGACAGGGGGCGATGGCTACACCTTC. It specifies CASRIPRTGGDGYTF.

V gene TRBV28 combines with J gene TRBJ2-5; no clear D. V lost 6 bases and J lost 2, with 13 bases in between. The CDR3 sequence is 14 residues long. Germline CDR1 and CDR2: MDHEN and SYDVKM. The CDR3 loop reads CASRLGPLQETQYF. CDR3 coding DNA: TGTGCCAGCAGGCTCGGACCATTACAAGAGACCCAGTACTTC.

This sequence joins TRBV5-1 and TRBJ2-5; 10 nucleotides match TRBD1. The V gene's germline CDR1 is SGHRS and CDR2 YFSETQ. Trimming at V came to 2 bases and at J to 4 bases, leaving 8 bases not matched to a gene. The CDR3 has 16 amino acids. The CDR3 loop reads CASSFTDRGMSETQYF. The CDR3 DNA reads TGCGCCAGCAGCTTTACGGACAGGGGGATGTCAGAGACCCAGTACTTC.

The rearrangement uses TRBV5-1 and TRBJ2-2, with 10 positions matching TRBD2. Germline assignment: CDR1 SGHRS and CDR2 YFSETQ. The CDR3 has 18 residues. Germline trimming cut 0 bases from V and 5 bases from J; bases unmatched to any gene: 10. The CDR3 region is CASSLGVLSSGGTGELFF. DNA for the CDR3: TGCGCCAGCAGCTTGGGAGTCCTGAGTAGCGGGGGGACCGGGGAGCTGTTTTTT.

This sequence joins TRBV6-1 and TRBJ2-5, with D possibly TRBD1 on 6 matching bases. The end of the DNA aligns better with TRBJ2-7, so the J call may be wrong. The CDR3 runs to 13 residues. CDR1 and CDR2 from the germline V gene are MNHNS and SASEGT. The CDR3 DNA sequence: TGTGCCAGCAGAAACCCCCACAGGGACGAGCAGTACTTC. Its protein product is CASRNPHRDEQYF.

The V call is TRBV29-1, the J call TRBJ2-1; no clear D gene. The CDR3 has 15 residues. V was cut by 2 bases and J by 0 bases, with 11 bases left in between. Germline CDR1 reads SQVTM; CDR2 reads ANQGSEA. The CDR3 region is CSVERIEDSYNEQFF. The CDR3, as DNA: TGCAGCGTTGAACGGATAGAGGACTCCTACAATGAGCAGTTCTTC.

This clone is a singleton in its sample. The chain employs TRBV27 and TRBJ2-1; 8 nucleotides align to TRBD1. After removal of 4 bases from V and 7 bases from J, the junction contained 3 bases not matched to a gene. The CDR3 spans 13 residues. CDR1 and CDR2 (germline): MNHEY, SMNVEV (reference sequence). CDR3 region: CASSYHRGNEQFF. The CDR3 bases are TGTGCCAGCAGTTATCACAGGGGGAATGAGCAGTTCTTC.

The chain carries TRBV4-2 and TRBJ1-4, with 10 bases matching TRBD1. The CDR3 has 16 amino acids. CDR1 is LGHNA and CDR2 is YNFKEQ in the germline V gene. V lost 0 bases to trimming and J lost 8 bases; unmatched junction nucleotides: 6. The CDR3 loop is CASSQDRTGGGEKLFF. CDR3 sequence (DNA): TGTGCCAGCAGCCAAGATCGGACAGGGGGAGGCGAAAAACTGTTTTTT.

This clone showed up just a few times. V and J are TRBV5-6 and TRBJ1-1; tentative D call: TRBD1 (5 bases). V was trimmed by 4 bases and J by 0 bases, leaving 13 bases between them. The CDR3 loop spans 15 amino acids. CDR1 SGHDT and CDR2 YYEEEE come from the germline V gene. The chain's CDR3 is CASSPGTGMNTEAFF. In DNA form, the CDR3 reads TGTGCCAGCAGCCCGGGGACGGGGATGAACACTGAAGCTTTCTTT.

This clone was picked up one time. V and J are TRBV11-2 and TRBJ1-2, with 8 bases matching TRBD1. CDR3 length: 14 amino acids. The J segment lost 6 bases and the V segment lost 2 bases, leaving 5 bases of the junction unmatched. CDR1 is SGHAT, CDR2 FQNNGV, per germline. The CDR3 loop is CASSLNYRGNGYTF. CDR3 nucleotide sequence: TGTGCCAGCAGCTTAAACTACAGGGGGAATGGCTACACCTTC.

On this clone: The same CDR3 arises from other DNA sequences in this sample as well. The chain employs TRBV4-2 and TRBJ2-1; D is undetermined. Germline lookup yields CDR1 LGHNA and CDR2 YNFKEQ. The CDR3 sequence is 14 residues long. Trimming cost V 2 bases and J 6 bases, with 11 bases left between them. The CDR3 nucleotides read TGTGCCAGCAGCCAACGTGGAATAGTCAATGAGCAGTTCTTC. Translated, it gives CASSQRGIVNEQFF.

The rearrangement links TRBV18 to TRBJ2-1; unclear D gene. CDR3 length: 15 residues. Germline lookup yields CDR1 KGHSH and CDR2 LQKENI. Trimming took off 2 bases at V and 4 bases at J, with 12 bases between the two ends. The CDR3 sequence is CASSPMDGRYNEQFF. CDR3 sequence (DNA): TGTGCCAGCTCACCAATGGACGGAAGGTACAATGAGCAGTTCTTC.